This T cell receptor beta chain appears in the sequencing data of a study of early T cells in non-severe SARS-CoV-2 infection. Study as a whole: The input, bulk RNA from unsorted whole blood, was sequenced, and chains were unpaired.

This clonotype was found a few times. One entry per CDR3 protein results from TCRdb running MiXCR on the 5' RACE reads. The table shows some 96,000 distinct CDR3 sequences, with over 10% occurring only once. The CDR3 loop spans 13 amino acids. V was cut by 6 bases and J by 5 bases, with 13 bases left in between. The chain combines TRBV12-3 or TRBV12-4 with TRBJ1-1; D uncertain. This sequence was found in an adult who was a healthcare worker with PCR-confirmed SARS-CoV-2 infection or an uninfected control (not recorded which). Sequenced input: whole blood. The CDR3 is CASSPPSKTEAFF. In DNA form, the CDR3 reads TGTGCCAGCAGCCCGCCTAGCAAAACTGAAGCTTTCTTT.